The entry that follows covers one T cell receptor beta chain sequence. The antigen is undetermined. This sample was included in a study of cytomegalovirus exposure and HLA in healthy donors. The study's findings and limits: According to the study, around 150 TCR beta chains were cytomegalovirus-associated. Researchers had no immune exposure information except CMV serostatus available. Analysis performed later showed TCR beta chains linked to HLA being more clonally expanded than equally common others. The classifier was said to identify cytomegalovirus status with high specificity and sensitivity.

The PCR ran on 60 Vbeta and 13 Jbeta primers. The protocol was immunoSEQ multiplex PCR, while the TCRdb copy is restricted to in-frame clones and leaves out a portion. The table lists roughly 160,000 clones, 85% of them singletons, with 1% in the top ten. Looked up from germline, CDR1 is MDHEN and CDR2 is SYDVKM. Trimming stripped 6 bases from V and 8 bases from J, with 16 bases between. This CDR3 contains 13 residues. This clonotype was sampled from a boy between 2 and 15 years old in good health and CMV-seronegative. The chain joins TRBV28 to TRBJ1-2, with TRBD1 as a possible D gene (6 bases). Specimen: PBMCs. Here the CDR3 DNA reads TGTGCCAGCAGACCCAGGGGACATCGGGGCTACACCTTC. Protein: CASRPRGHRGYTF.